These 28 T cell receptor beta chains were all obtained from the same sample, sequenced in a study of tumor and adjacent non-tumor tissue in lung cancer. RNA was extracted from bulk tissue without any cell sorting. The library came from three nested PCR rounds adapted from ARM-PCR protocols. Via MiXCR, TCRdb re-called the multiplex PCR reads, giving one row per CDR3 protein. This sample has 95,000 to 150,000 distinct CDR3 sequences; 66% occur once, and the top ten carry 10% to 15%. Sequences were obtained from lung tumor tissue. The receptors were sampled from a man aged 25 to 40 with non-small cell lung cancer.

This clonotype has at least ten counts. The chain employs TRBV20-1 and TRBJ2-1, with 8 nucleotides matching TRBD2. The V and J ends lost 6 bases and 5 bases, in that order; junction bases with no gene match: 18. Germline CDR1 DFQATT, CDR2 SNEGSKA (reference sequence). The CDR3 runs 17 residues. The CDR3 here is CSAEGYKAGDVDNEQFF. For the CDR3, the DNA is TGCAGTGCCGAGGGATACAAAGCGGGGGATGTCGACAATGAGCAGTTCTTC.

Details on this clonotype: A read error may be the cause here, since a much bigger clone is one base away. The chain carries TRBV29-1 and TRBJ2-2; the D is unclear. Germline V CDR1 and CDR2: SQVTM, ANQGSEA. This CDR3 has 14 amino acids. V lost 4 bases and J 3 bases, leaving 12 bases between the germline ends. The CDR3 sequence is CSVAGPGHTGELFF. Here the CDR3 DNA reads TGCAGCGTTGCCGGGCCTGGCCACACCGGGGAGCTGTTTTTT.

Of note for this clonotype: Sequence at one end of the junction differs from germline and may be a read error. The chain recombines TRBV11-2 with TRBJ2-1; D is unclear. This CDR3 comprises 13 residues. The germline CDR1 and CDR2 sequences are SGHAT and FQNNGV. CDR3 amino acids: CVSSPHRAIEQFF. CDR3 bases: TGTGTCAGCAGCCCACACCGGGCGATAGAGCAGTTCTTC.

As for this clonotype: The conserved closing phenylalanine or tryptophan is absent in this CDR3, likely reflecting a read error. CDR3 bases: TGCAGCGCTGCGAACTGGGCAGGGGGCGATGAGCAGTACCTC. This gives the protein CSAANWAGGDEQYL. V and J are TRBV20-1 and TRBJ2-7; the match to TRBD1 covers 8 bases. CDR1 is DFQATT, CDR2 SNEGSKA, per germline (reference sequence). The length of the CDR3 is 14 residues.

This chain uses TRBV6-5 with TRBJ1-6, with D maybe TRBD1 (5 bases). V was pared by 10 bases and J by 10 bases, with 17 bases between. CDR1 is MNHEY, CDR2 SVGAGI, per germline. The CDR3 covers 13 residues. CDR3 residues: CATSYQGGSPLHF. CDR3 DNA sequence: TGTGCCACGAGTTACCAGGGTGGGTCACCCCTCCACTTT.

This clonotype showed up many times. This rearrangement joins TRBV20-1 to TRBJ2-7; TRBD1 might be the D (7 bases). The V end lost 6 bases, the J end lost 3 bases, and 18 bases lay between the germline ends. The germline V gene encodes CDR1 DFQATT and CDR2 SNEGSKA (reference sequence). The CDR3 contains 14 residues. CDR3 coding DNA: TGCAGTGCCTCAGGGGGGCAAGTATTCTACGAGCAGTACTTC. Translated, it gives CSASGGQVFYEQYF.

A remark on this clonotype: Compared with germline, one end of the junction differs, possibly owing to a read error. The chain has TRBV11-2 and TRBJ1-1, with 10 bases identical to TRBD1. The CDR3 runs to 14 residues. Germline assignment: CDR1 SGHAT and CDR2 FQNNGV. CDR3: CASSPRTGGIEAFF. In DNA, the CDR3 is TGTGCTAGCAGCCCCCGGACAGGGGGAATTGAAGCTTTCTTT.

Comments on this clonotype: Being one base from a much bigger clone, this may be a read error. The CDR3 nucleotides read TGTGCCATCAGTTTAGAGGGTAGCGTAGACAATGAGCAGTTCTTC. Translation: CAISLEGSVDNEQFF. The gene calls are TRBV12-3 or TRBV12-4 and TRBJ2-1; possibly TRBD2 for D (5 bases). This CDR3 has 15 residues.

This clonotype was seen just once. The chain is built from TRBV20-1 and TRBJ2-1, with TRBD2 identical over 10 bases. Germline V gene sequence: CDR1 DFQATT, CDR2 SNEGSKA (reference sequence). The CDR3 covers 15 residues. After removal of 7 bases from V and 8 bases from J, the junction contained 14 bases not matched to a gene. The CDR3 reads CSVPKREGRVYEQFF. DNA of the CDR3: TGCAGTGTCCCAAAGCGGGAGGGCCGTGTGTATGAGCAGTTCTTC.

This clonotype was recorded only once. Given a much more abundant clone one base away, this may be a read error. The V and J genes are TRBV20-1 and TRBJ2-7, with 13 nucleotides matching TRBD2. This CDR3 has 13 residues. The germline V gene encodes CDR1 DFQATT and CDR2 SNEGSKA (reference sequence). For the CDR3, the DNA is TGCAGTGCCGGACTAGCGGGAGCTGACGAGCAGCACTTC. It encodes CSAGLAGADEQHF.

The chain joins TRBV11-2 to TRBJ2-1; the D is unclear. This CDR3 region has 14 residues. V was cut by 5 bases and J by 8 bases, with 16 bases left in between. Looked up from germline, CDR1 is SGHAT and CDR2 is FQNNGV. The CDR3 sequence is CASSPTRAWDEQFF. The CDR3 DNA sequence: TGTGCCAGCAGCCCCACCCGGGCATGGGATGAGCAGTTCTTC.

This clonotype appeared a few times. A much larger clone lies one base from this, so it may be a read error. V gene TRBV6-5 combines with J gene TRBJ1-5, with 9 bases identical to TRBD1. The germline V gene encodes CDR1 MNHEY and CDR2 SVGAGI. The CDR3 runs to 16 residues. The V and J ends lost 5 bases and 3 bases, in that order; junction bases with no gene match: 8. As DNA, the CDR3 is TGTGCCAGCAGTCGTCTCCGGGACAGGGCCAATCAGCCCCAGCATTTT. It specifies CASSRLRDRANQPQHF.

A remark on this clonotype: An end of the junction does not agree with germline; a read error may underlie this. The chain uses TRBV28 and TRBJ1-4; D is unclear. The CDR3 sequence is 13 residues long. The germline V gene encodes CDR1 MDHEN and CDR2 SYDVKM. CDR3 nucleotide sequence: TGTGCCAGCATCGGTGGATCTAATGAAAAACTGCTTTTT. This gives the protein CASIGGSNEKLLF.

This clonotype was seen a single time. The junction does not match germline at one end; this may be a read error. The rearrangement links TRBV20-1 to TRBJ2-5, with D perhaps matching TRBD1 (5 bases). The CDR3 runs to 15 residues. Germline assignment: CDR1 DFQATT and CDR2 SNEGSKA (reference sequence). This CDR3 reads CSAESPAGSVETQCF. In DNA, the CDR3 is TGTAGTGCTGAGAGTCCAGCAGGGTCAGTGGAGACCCAGTGCTTC.

Many counts were recorded for this clonotype. The chain is built from TRBV6-5 and TRBJ2-7; 7 bases are shared with TRBD1. Germline V gene data show CDR1 as MNHEY and CDR2 as SVGAGI. The V segment lost 6 bases and the J segment 5 bases; nucleotides outside the gene matches: 16. CDR3 length: 16 amino acids. CDR3 sequence: CASRTAPGTDPHEQYF. The CDR3 nucleotides read TGTGCCAGCAGAACCGCCCCCGGGACAGACCCCCACGAGCAGTACTTC.

The V and J genes are TRBV11-3 and TRBJ1-1; 7 nucleotides line up with TRBD1. The CDR3 has 18 amino acids. Germline-derived CDR1 and CDR2 are SGHNT and YENEEA. V gave up 8 bases and J gave up 3 bases; unmatched junction bases: 21. The CDR3 region has the DNA TGTGCCAGCGGTCCTGTAGCGCGGGACAGCAGGCGAGACACTGAAGCTTTCTTT. Translating gives CASGPVARDSRRDTEAFF.

A few counts support this clonotype. The V and J genes are TRBV30 and TRBJ2-1; a weak D match, TRBD1 (5 bases). The CDR3 covers 15 residues. Germline V gene lookup returns CDR1 GTSNPN and CDR2 SVGIG (reference sequence). V lost 1 base and J 7 bases, leaving 17 bases between the germline ends. The CDR3 region is CAWSAGQGLWNEQFF. In nucleotides, the CDR3 is TGTGCCTGGAGTGCCGGACAAGGGCTTTGGAATGAGCAGTTCTTC.

The chain uses TRBV18 and TRBJ2-2; 8 bases match TRBD1. This CDR3 has 15 residues. Looked up from germline, CDR1 is KGHSH and CDR2 is LQKENI. The junction had 4 bases not matched to a gene; V was cut back by 3 bases and J by 4 bases. This CDR3 is CASSPGQGGTGELFF. CDR3 DNA: TGTGCCAGCTCACCCGGACAGGGAGGCACCGGGGAGCTGTTTTTT.

This clonotype was recorded many times. V usage is TRBV20-1 and J usage is TRBJ1-1; D is perhaps TRBD1 (6 bases). CDR3 length equals 13 residues. CDR1 and CDR2 (germline): DFQATT, SNEGSKA (reference sequence). Trimming took off 2 bases at V and 1 base at J, with 8 bases between the two ends. CDR3 DNA sequence: TGCAGTGCTAGAACAGGGTCGAACACTGAAGCTTTCTTT. It encodes CSARTGSNTEAFF.

With respect to this clonotype: Sequence at one end of the junction differs from germline and may be a read error. The genes are TRBV11-2 and TRBJ2-1; 9 nucleotides line up with TRBD2. Germline-derived CDR1 and CDR2 are SGHAT and FQNNGV. This CDR3 is 17 amino acids long. The CDR3, as DNA: TGTGCTAGCAGTTCCCCTAGCGGGAAAAAATCCTACAATGAGCAATTCTTC. It specifies CASSSPSGKKSYNEQFF.

This clonotype has a count of ten or more. V and J are TRBV4-3 and TRBJ2-3; possible D gene TRBD1, 5 bases. This CDR3 has 17 amino acids. Germline CDR1 is LGHNA and CDR2 is YSLEER. Trimming took off 0 bases at V and 3 bases at J, with 16 bases between the two ends. For the CDR3, the DNA is TGCGCCAGCAGCCAAGATATAGGGGTCGGTGGAACAGATACGCAGTATTTT. Amino acids: CASSQDIGVGGTDTQYF.

As regards this clonotype: A junction end diverges from the germline sequence, so it may reflect a read error. The chain joins TRBV20-1 to TRBJ1-1; D call uncertain. Germline V lookup: CDR1 DFQATT, CDR2 SNEGSKA (reference sequence). This CDR3 spans 12 amino acids. The DNA of the CDR3 is TGCGGTGCTATATCGGTGAACACTGAAGCTTTCTTT. It translates to CGAISVNTEAFF.

The chain recombines TRBV6-6 with TRBJ2-7, with D perhaps TRBD1 (5 bases). V was pared by 2 bases and J by 3 bases, with 8 bases between. From germline, CDR1 is MNHNY and CDR2 SVGAGI (reference sequence). This CDR3 spans 13 amino acids. In DNA form, the CDR3 reads TGTGCCAGCAGTTACAGGGGTGGCTACGAGCAGTACTTC. Protein sequence: CASSYRGGYEQYF.

On this clonotype itself: A read error is likely, as this CDR3 ends without the conserved phenylalanine or tryptophan. No DNA is shown, since the ends of the CDR3 on it are uncertain; the CDR3 is the one TCRdb lists. This chain joins TRBV20-1 and TRBJ2-3; the DNA was not used to check the table's D call, TRBD2. The germline gives CDR1 DFQATT, CDR2 SNEGSKA (reference sequence). Both ends counted, the CDR3 spans 15 residues. This chain's CDR3 is CSAGALRGGLDTQCL.

This clonotype came up many times. V is TRBV4-3 and J is TRBJ2-3; 8 nucleotides match TRBD2. This CDR3 has 18 residues. CDR1 is LGHNA and CDR2 is YSLEER in the germline V gene. J was trimmed by 3 bases and V by 0 bases; bases with no gene match: 11. CDR3 nucleotides: TGCGCCAGCAGCCAAGATTGGGCGGGAGGTTCTGTGACAGATACGCAGTATTTT. Protein sequence: CASSQDWAGGSVTDTQYF.

This clonotype has just a few counts. A much larger clone lies one base from this, so it may be a read error. This chain uses TRBV11-2 with TRBJ2-1; no clear D gene. This CDR3 spans 13 amino acids. CDR1 and CDR2 (germline): SGHAT, FQNNGV. Trimming cost V 0 bases and J 6 bases, with 6 bases left between them. The CDR3 sequence: CASSLDGVNEQFF. CDR3 bases: TGTGCCAGCAGCTTAGATGGGGTCAATGAGCAGTTCTTC.

This clonotype was observed once. This may stem from a read error, because a much larger clone lies one nucleotide away. The chain has TRBV20-1 and TRBJ2-3; TRBD2 agrees at 7 bases. V dropped 6 bases and J dropped 2; count of bases not matched to a gene: 14. From germline, CDR1 is DFQATT and CDR2 SNEGSKA (reference sequence). The CDR3 extends over 16 amino acids. CDR3 protein: CSAIHLTGGITDTQYF. Written as DNA, the CDR3 is TGCAGTGCGATTCACTTAACGGGGGGTATCACAGATACGCAGTATTTT.

As regards this clonotype: A read error may explain this, as a much larger clone is one base away. The chain uses TRBV6-1 and TRBJ1-3; D remains unclear. The CDR3 is 13 residues long. Germline V gene lookup returns CDR1 MNHNS and CDR2 SASEGT. CDR3 protein: CDSSYEGGNTIYF. CDR3 bases: TGTGACAGCAGTTACGAGGGTGGAAACACCATATATTTT.